What follows describes a single T cell receptor beta chain. Its antigen is undetermined. CDR3 length: 17 amino acids. V was clipped by 1 base and J by 5 bases, with 17 bases between them. Germline CDR1 and CDR2: MNHEY and SMNVEV (reference sequence). The record originates from a study of shared clonotypes between healthy human individuals. Study findings and constraints: Estimated richness was generally greater in naive than memory subsets.

150 to 250 ng DNA, 25,000 to 30,000 T cell genomes, went into each sorted-subset replicate PCR. Produced via immunoSEQ multiplex PCR; TCRdb's table is partial and in-frame only. The sample has millions of clones, around 90% seen once. The clonotype was recovered from a young man in good health. V and J are TRBV27 and TRBJ1-4; a possible D gene is TRBD1 (6 bases). The source material was naive CD4+ T cells sorted from blood. Specified subset: CD45RA+ positively selected. The CDR3 reads CASSLYGFQGRNEKLFF. The CDR3 DNA follows: TGTGCCAGCAGTTTATATGGGTTTCAGGGGCGGAATGAAAAACTGTTTTTT.